The 28 T cell receptor beta chains given below trace back to one sample, sequenced in a study of identical twins. TCRdb reanalysed the 5' RACE reads using MiXCR and keeps one entry per CDR3 protein. The sample holds around 280,000 distinct CDR3 sequences, under 9.5% seen once. These data were also reused for a study on yellow fever vaccine responses in identical twins.

The sequenced material came from memory (CD45RO+) T cells sorted from blood. The receptors stem from a woman between 18 and 29 years old in good health.

The rearrangement joins TRBV27 to TRBJ2-3; 16 bases agree with TRBD2. Germline V lookup: CDR1 MNHEY, CDR2 SMNVEV (reference sequence). The CDR3 length is 20 residues. V lost 4 bases to trimming and J lost 4 bases; unmatched junction nucleotides: 14. CDR3 protein: CASSSLRGTSGRAIADTQYF. The CDR3 DNA is TGTGCCAGCAGTTCGCTACGTGGGACTAGCGGGAGGGCCATCGCAGATACGCAGTATTTT.

This clonotype was observed a few times. The chain uses TRBV21-1 and TRBJ2-5; TRBD2, the table's D call, was not compared with the DNA. TRBV21-1 is a pseudogene segment. This CDR3 has 16 residues. CDR3 DNA sequence: TGTGCCAGCAGCACGGGACTAGCGGGGGCTGTAGAGACCCAGTACTTC. It translates to CASSTGLAGAVETQYF.

The sample holds many counts of this clonotype. The V and J genes are TRBV28 and TRBJ2-4; TRBD2 matches 10 bases. Germline V CDR1 and CDR2: MDHEN, SYDVKM. The CDR3 spans 16 residues. Germline trimming cut 6 bases from V and 3 bases from J; bases unmatched to any gene: 8. CDR3 amino acids: CASRLAGGLGKNIQYF. CDR3 nucleotides: TGTGCCAGCAGATTAGCGGGGGGCTTGGGCAAAAACATTCAGTACTTC.

This clonotype appeared many times. The chain recombines TRBV6-6 with TRBJ2-7, with D possibly TRBD2 on 7 matching bases. The germline gives CDR1 MNHNY, CDR2 SVGAGI (reference sequence). V was clipped by 6 bases and J by 5 bases, with 14 bases between them. The CDR3 consists of 13 residues. The CDR3 reads CASRGGSGDEQYF. The CDR3 coding sequence is TGTGCCAGCAGAGGGGGAAGCGGGGACGAGCAGTACTTC.

This clonotype was seen a few times. The chain links TRBV12-3 or TRBV12-4 to TRBJ2-2, with D possibly matching TRBD1 (6 bases). Trimming pared 5 bases from V and 9 bases from J, leaving 16 bases between. There are 14 residues in the CDR3. The CDR3 bases are TGTGCCAGCAGTCGGGACACCTTGGGTCGGGAGCTGTTTTTT. Amino acid sequence: CASSRDTLGRELFF.

A few counts support this clonotype. The V call is TRBV5-1, the J call TRBJ2-7; TRBD2 matches 13 bases. CDR1 and CDR2 (germline): SGHRS, YFSETQ. Trimming at V came to 5 bases and at J to 3 bases, leaving 14 bases not matched to a gene. CDR3 size: 18 residues. The CDR3 loop is CASSSTSGGPVAVYEQYF. As DNA, the CDR3 is TGCGCCAGCAGTTCGACTAGCGGGGGGCCAGTGGCCGTCTACGAGCAGTACTTC.

Only a few counts were recorded for this clonotype. The chain uses TRBV2 and TRBJ2-5; possible D gene TRBD2, 5 bases. Germline CDR1 SNHLY, CDR2 FYNNEI. The CDR3 spans 14 residues. Trimming took off 4 bases at V and 4 bases at J, with 13 bases between the two ends. The CDR3 DNA sequence: TGTGCCAGCAGTGCCGTGGGAGTCGGAGAGACCCAGTACTTC. This encodes CASSAVGVGETQYF.

This clonotype has ten or more counts. The chain recombines TRBV15 with TRBJ2-1; 13 bases align to TRBD2. Germline values: CDR1 LNHNV, CDR2 YYDKDF (reference sequence). V trimming: 5 bases; J trimming: 6 bases; junction bases outside the gene matches: 4. There are 15 residues in the CDR3. The CDR3 bases are TGTGCCACCAGCGGGACTAGCGGGACCTCCAATGAGCAGTTCTTC. As protein: CATSGTSGTSNEQFF.

The chain carries TRBV5-1 and TRBJ2-1; tentatively, D is TRBD2 (5 bases). Trimming removed 3 bases at V and 4 bases at J, with 14 bases between. The CDR3 totals 15 residues. In germline, CDR1 is SGHRS, CDR2 YFSETQ. The CDR3 region is CASSSTSDAYNEQFF. The CDR3 region has the DNA TGCGCCAGCAGCTCAACTAGTGATGCGTACAATGAGCAGTTCTTC. Full variable domain (outside the CDR3, taken from reference TRBV5-1 and TRBJ2-1): KAGVTQTPRYLIKTRGQQVTLSCSPISGHRSVSWYQQTPGQGLQFLFEYFSETQRNKGNFPGRFSGRQFSNSRSEMNVSTLELGDSALYLCASSSTSDAYNEQFFGPGTRLTVL.

This clonotype was counted between two and nine times. The chain carries TRBV15 and TRBJ2-1, with TRBD1 matching 10 bases. This CDR3 region has 16 residues. Unmatched junction bases numbered 6, after V lost 5 bases and J lost 2 bases. Germline V CDR1 and CDR2: LNHNV, YYDKDF (reference sequence). In DNA, the CDR3 is TGTGCCACCAGCGAGGGACAGGGGCTAACCTACAATGAGCAGTTCTTC. Amino acid sequence: CATSEGQGLTYNEQFF.

CDR3 bases: TGTGCCAGCAGCGTAGGGCGGTCAGTCGGGGAGCTGTTTTTT. It translates to CASSVGRSVGELFF. This chain uses TRBV11-2 with TRBJ2-2; D is ambiguous. Trimming left V 5 bases short and J 7 bases short, with 14 bases between. The CDR3 is made up of 14 amino acids. Germline CDR1 reads SGHAT; CDR2 reads FQNNGV.

The sample holds many counts of this clonotype. V usage is TRBV28 and J usage is TRBJ1-1, with unresolved D. Trimming cost V 5 bases and J 6 bases, with 13 bases left between them. From germline, CDR1 is MDHEN and CDR2 SYDVKM. This CDR3 is 13 amino acids long. CDR3 sequence reads: CASSLRFWAEAFF. Here the CDR3 DNA reads TGTGCCAGCAGTCTCAGGTTCTGGGCTGAAGCTTTCTTT.

V usage is TRBV11-2 and J usage is TRBJ2-2; 7 bases map to TRBD2. J lost 0 bases, V lost 5 bases, and 12 bases had no gene match. The CDR3 contains 18 residues. Germline V lookup: CDR1 SGHAT, CDR2 FQNNGV. The CDR3 sequence is CASSPPPLAKTNTGELFF. The CDR3 DNA is TGTGCCAGCAGCCCCCCACCACTAGCGAAGACGAACACCGGGGAGCTGTTTTTT.

This rearrangement joins TRBV20-1 to TRBJ2-2; no clear D gene. CDR1 is DFQATT, CDR2 SNEGSKA, per germline (reference sequence). The CDR3 has 15 amino acids. The germline V and J ends were trimmed by 2 bases and 0 bases, with 10 bases remaining between them. In DNA form, the CDR3 reads TGCAGTGCTAGAACCCGGGTCTCGAACACCGGGGAGCTGTTTTTT. This encodes CSARTRVSNTGELFF.

This clonotype was recorded at least ten times. The chain has TRBV12-3 or TRBV12-4 and TRBJ2-5; TRBD1 agrees at 8 bases. After removal of 5 bases from V and 4 bases from J, the junction contained 12 bases not matched to a gene. This CDR3 has 16 amino acids. CDR3 in DNA: TGTGCCAGCAGTCCACAACCCCGGGACAGGATAGAGACCCAGTACTTC. As protein: CASSPQPRDRIETQYF.

Many counts were recorded for this clonotype. The rearrangement joins TRBV11-2 to TRBJ1-3; D is uncertain. V was cut by 3 bases and J by 0 bases, with 6 bases left in between. There are 14 residues in the CDR3. Germline loops: CDR1 SGHAT, CDR2 FQNNGV. In DNA form, the CDR3 reads TGTGCCAGCAGCTTTCAGACCTCTGGAAACACCATATATTTT. Protein product: CASSFQTSGNTIYF.

This clonotype came up many times. The chain joins TRBV6-4 to TRBJ2-2; 7 nucleotides agree with TRBD1. J gave up 4 bases and V 4 bases, and 3 bases lay outside the gene matches. The CDR3 consists of 14 residues. Germline CDR1 is MRHNA and CDR2 is SNTAGT. The CDR3 DNA is TGTGCCAGCAGTGCGACAGGGTTCACCGGGGAGCTGTTTTTT. Protein: CASSATGFTGELFF.

Many counts were recorded for this clonotype. Here the CDR3 DNA reads TGTGCCAGCAGCTTCGGTAGGGGGCCCGGCACCGGGGAGCTGTTTTTT. Translating gives CASSFGRGPGTGELFF. The chain joins TRBV7-8 to TRBJ2-2; 7 bases agree with TRBD1. The CDR3 runs 16 residues. Germline V lookup: CDR1 SGHVS, CDR2 FQNEAQ. V was pared by 3 bases and J by 4 bases, with 8 bases of the junction left unmatched.

This clonotype was recorded a few times. The rearrangement uses TRBV25-1 and TRBJ1-4, with 9 bases identical to TRBD1. This CDR3 has 17 amino acids. Losses at the gene ends were 3 bases for V and 7 bases for J; bases not matched to a gene: 12. Germline assignment: CDR1 MGHDK and CDR2 SYGVNS. In DNA form, the CDR3 reads TGTGCCAGCAGTGAGGTCCCCAACAGGGGGCTGAGTGAAAAACTGTTTTTT. Encoded protein: CASSEVPNRGLSEKLFF.

This clonotype was detected a few times. The V gene is TRBV6-1, the J gene TRBJ1-5; D is uncertain. CDR1 is MNHNS, CDR2 SASEGT, per germline. The V end was cut by 4 bases, the J end by 0 bases, with 10 bases between. The CDR3 is 15 amino acids. The CDR3 sequence: CASSVGGISNQPQHF. CDR3 bases: TGTGCCAGCAGTGTTGGAGGGATTAGCAATCAGCCCCAGCATTTT.

The chain carries TRBV28 and TRBJ1-5; D is possibly TRBD1 (5 bases). CDR3 length: 13 residues. V was shortened by 6 bases and J by 4 bases, with 10 bases between the two germline ends. Germline CDR1 reads MDHEN; CDR2 reads SYDVKM. The chain's CDR3 is CASRRQRNQPQHF. CDR3 in DNA: TGTGCCAGCAGGAGACAGAGAAATCAGCCCCAGCATTTT.

This clonotype was found many times. This chain joins TRBV11-2 and TRBJ2-5, with D possibly TRBD2 on 5 matching bases. V was cut by 1 base and J by 5 bases, with 11 bases left in between. The CDR3 contains 14 residues. Germline lookup yields CDR1 SGHAT and CDR2 FQNNGV. This CDR3 is CASSLALAGETQYF. CDR3 in DNA: TGTGCCAGCAGCTTAGCTCTAGCTGGGGAGACCCAGTACTTC.

Regarding this clonotype: A single base separates this from a much larger clone, so it may be a read error. The chain combines TRBV28 with TRBJ2-3, with D possibly TRBD1 on 7 matching bases. V lost 8 bases, J lost 4 bases, and 25 bases lay in between. Per germline, CDR1 MDHEN and CDR2 SYDVKM. This CDR3 spans 17 amino acids. CDR3 sequence reads: CASYPLTGTAGPDTQYF. The CDR3 DNA sequence: TGTGCCAGCTATCCACTCACCGGGACAGCGGGCCCAGATACGCAGTATTTT.

This clonotype was observed a handful of times. The gene calls are TRBV19 and TRBJ1-6, with 7 nucleotides matching TRBD1. Germline CDR1 is LNHDA and CDR2 is SQIVND (reference sequence). CDR3 length: 14 amino acids. V was clipped by 5 bases and J by 10 bases; unmatched bases: 8. The CDR3 DNA follows: TGTGCCAGTAGTGGTGGCAGGGGGGACTCACCCCTCCACTTT. This sequence encodes CASSGGRGDSPLHF.

This clonotype was counted many times. V is TRBV14 and J is TRBJ2-3; D is unresolved. Trimming stripped 0 bases from V and 4 bases from J, with 5 bases between. In germline, CDR1 is SGHDN, CDR2 FVKESK. The CDR3 is 13 residues long. CDR3 residues: CASSQDRSDTQYF. The DNA for the CDR3 is TGTGCCAGCAGCCAAGATCGGTCAGATACGCAGTATTTT.

This clonotype has ten or more counts. The V gene is TRBV5-1, the J gene TRBJ2-2, with D possibly TRBD2 on 6 matching bases. In germline, CDR1 is SGHRS, CDR2 YFSETQ. This CDR3 comprises 12 residues. V dropped 4 bases and J dropped 9 bases, with 10 bases sitting between them. The CDR3 bases are TGCGCCAGCAGCCTGGAGGGGAGGGAGCTGTTTTTT. Translated, it gives CASSLEGRELFF. The full variable domain, in which reference TRBV5-1 and TRBJ2-2 provide the parts outside the CDR3, is KAGVTQTPRYLIKTRGQQVTLSCSPISGHRSVSWYQQTPGQGLQFLFEYFSETQRNKGNFPGRFSGRQFSNSRSEMNVSTLELGDSALYLCASSLEGRELFFGEGSRLTVL.

This clonotype was found a few times. The rearrangement uses TRBV6-1 and TRBJ2-2, with unresolved D. The CDR3 is made up of 13 amino acids. V gave up 6 bases and J gave up 0 bases, with 5 bases separating them. Per the germline V gene, CDR1 is MNHNS and CDR2 is SASEGT. This CDR3 is CASRETNTGELFF. DNA of the CDR3: TGTGCCAGCAGAGAGACGAACACCGGGGAGCTGTTTTTT.

There are many counts of this clonotype. V and J are TRBV6-5 and TRBJ2-3; 15 bases match TRBD2. There are 17 residues in the CDR3. Germline V gene data show CDR1 as MNHEY and CDR2 as SVGAGI. J lost 6 bases, V lost 4 bases, and 8 bases had no gene match. The CDR3 bases are TGTGCCAGCAGTTCCAGGACTAGCGGGAGGGCCATGGATACGCAGTATTTT. This gives the protein CASSSRTSGRAMDTQYF.